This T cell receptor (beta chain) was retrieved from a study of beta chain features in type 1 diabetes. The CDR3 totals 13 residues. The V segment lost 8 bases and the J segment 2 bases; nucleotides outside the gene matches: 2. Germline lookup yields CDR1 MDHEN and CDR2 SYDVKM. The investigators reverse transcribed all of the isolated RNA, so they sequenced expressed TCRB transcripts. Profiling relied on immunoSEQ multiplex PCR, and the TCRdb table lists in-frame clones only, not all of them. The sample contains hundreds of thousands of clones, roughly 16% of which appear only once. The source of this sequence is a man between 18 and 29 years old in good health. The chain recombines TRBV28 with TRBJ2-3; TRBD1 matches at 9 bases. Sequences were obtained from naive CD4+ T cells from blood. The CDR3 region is CASWTGVTDTQYF. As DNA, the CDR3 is TGTGCCAGCTGGACAGGGGTCACAGATACGCAGTATTTT.